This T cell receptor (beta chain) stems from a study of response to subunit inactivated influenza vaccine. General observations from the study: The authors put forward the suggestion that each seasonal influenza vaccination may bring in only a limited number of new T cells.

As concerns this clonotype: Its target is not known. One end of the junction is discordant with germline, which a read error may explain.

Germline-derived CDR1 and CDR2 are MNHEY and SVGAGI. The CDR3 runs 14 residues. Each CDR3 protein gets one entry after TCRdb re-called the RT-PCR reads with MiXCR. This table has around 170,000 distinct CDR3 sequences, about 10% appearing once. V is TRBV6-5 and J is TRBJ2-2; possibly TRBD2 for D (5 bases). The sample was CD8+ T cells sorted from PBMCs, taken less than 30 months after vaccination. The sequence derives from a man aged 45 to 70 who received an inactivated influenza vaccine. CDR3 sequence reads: CAISYSGTTGELFF. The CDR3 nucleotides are TGTGCCATCAGTTACTCGGGAACCACCGGGGAGCTGTTTTTT.